This T cell receptor (beta chain) was observed in a study of OX40 agonist ivuxolimab in advanced cancers. Systemic immunosuppression or a history of autoimmune disease excluded patients. Profiled with immunoSEQ multiplex PCR; TCRdb holds only in-frame clones, not every one. The sample holds roughly 80,000 clones, over 90% seen once. This sample comprised CD4+ or CD8+ T cells sorted from blood, obtained in a trial of the OX40 agonist ivuxolimab. The TCR originated in an adult with an advanced solid tumor such as melanoma, head and neck, liver or kidney cancer.

The CDR3 is CASSLTQGSQPQHF. The CDR3 DNA sequence: TGTGCCAGCAGCCTGACACAGGGGAGTCAGCCCCAGCATTTT. V and J are TRBV16 and TRBJ1-5, with 7 bases identical to TRBD1. The CDR3 has 14 residues. The J segment lost 6 bases and the V segment lost 4 bases, leaving 6 bases of the junction unmatched. Germline CDR1 and CDR2: KGHSY and FQNENV. The variable domain in full, with the rest retrieved from reference TRBV16 and TRBJ1-5, is GEEVAQTPKHLVRGEGQKAKLYCAPIKGHSYVFWYQQVLKNEFKFLISFQNENVFDETGMPKERFSAKCLPNSPCSLEIQATKLEDSAVYFCASSLTQGSQPQHFGDGTRLSIL.